The TCR beta chain described here comes from a study of tumor-infiltrating lymphocytes in primary liver carcinoma. Turning to this clonotype: One junction end disagrees with the germline gene, perhaps due to a read error.

With a constant-region primer, TCR beta cDNA was made from 450 to 650 ng of total RNA. Three nested multiplex PCR rounds, a slightly modified ARM-PCR method, built the TCR beta libraries. The first two PCR rounds used TRBV1-TRBV30 primers with a Cbeta primer, around 10 cycles each. TCRdb re-called the multiplex PCR reads with MiXCR, one entry per CDR3 protein. The data hold some 30,000 distinct CDR3 sequences, with about 79% observed a single time. The length of the CDR3 is 12 residues. Germline V CDR1 and CDR2: SEHNR, FQNEAQ (reference sequence). Starting material for RNA and DNA co-extraction consisted of about 17-32 mg of unsorted bulk tissue.

This clonotype originated in a man aged 35 to 55 with primary liver carcinoma and hepatitis B virus infection. Sequencing input: liver tumor tissue from sampling region 5. Subset of the sample: tumor region T5, tumor centre. This sequence joins TRBV7-9 and TRBJ1-1; no firm D call. In nucleotides, the CDR3 is TGTGGCAGCACCCAAGGGAACACTGAAGCTTTCTTT. This codes for CGSTQGNTEAFF.